Below, one T cell receptor (beta chain) is given with its context. Its antigen is undetermined. It was via CD45RO/CCR7/CD25/CD127/CD95/CD27 that CD4+ naive, central memory, regulatory and stem cell-like memory cells were sorted. This CDR3 spans 16 amino acids. V was clipped by 0 bases and J by 1 base; unmatched bases: 4. Germline lookup yields CDR1 SGHNT and CDR2 YYREEE (reference sequence). The record originates from a study of beta chain features in type 1 diabetes. Overall study context: Patients did not differ from healthy donors in age, gender or cell yield. Overall study results and limits: Shorter TCRB CDR3s, moderately but significantly so, were found in Type 1 diabetes patients in all four CD4+ subsets.

The isolated RNA, all of it, was reverse transcribed, so expressed TCRB transcripts were what got sequenced. Approximately 3.6 million reads were obtained on average from naive, central memory and regulatory T cell samples. Repertoires were generated with immunoSEQ multiplex PCR, while TCRdb's copy carries only in-frame clones and drops some. The table lists just over 600,000 clones, about a sixth of them singletons. The receptor comes from a man between 18 and 29 years old in good health. The V gene is TRBV5-4, the J gene TRBJ2-3; 8 positions match TRBD2. Source material: naive CD4+ T cells from blood. CDR3: CASSLVVGGGTDTQYF. The CDR3 nucleotides are TGTGCCAGCAGCTTGGTAGTCGGGGGGGGCACAGATACGCAGTATTTT.